The 15 T cell receptor beta chains in this list originate from one sample, sequenced in a study of blood T cell repertoires in COVID-19 (TCRdb year 2020). Libraries were prepared through the immunoSEQ multiplex PCR assay. TCRdb mirrors the immuneACCESS table, restricted to in-frame sequences. Some clones are absent from its copies; in checked studies, under half trace to an unresolved V gene, and the reason for the others is unknown. Across this sample there are under 70,000 clones, with 90% seen only once. More than 10% of the sample rests with the top ten. Sample: peripheral blood. The receptors come from a man between 60 and 75 years old with active COVID-19.

The chain carries TRBV7-8 and TRBJ1-5; possibly TRBD1 for D (5 bases). Trimming stripped 1 base from V and 7 bases from J, with 14 bases between. The CDR3 runs 15 residues. Germline CDR1 SGHVS, CDR2 FQNEAQ. This chain's CDR3 is CASSLGGRAEQPQHF. DNA for the CDR3: TGTGCCAGCAGCTTAGGGGGCAGGGCCGAACAGCCCCAGCATTTT.

This chain uses TRBV5-4 with TRBJ2-5, with TRBD2 matching over 11 bases. The CDR3 has 16 residues. V lost 1 base, J lost 4 bases, and 6 bases stayed unmatched. Germline values: CDR1 SGHNT, CDR2 YYREEE (reference sequence). CDR3 in amino acids: CASSLISGGALETQYF. For the CDR3, the DNA is TGTGCCAGCAGCTTGATTAGCGGGGGGGCTCTAGAGACCCAGTACTTC.

This chain links TRBV27 with TRBJ2-2; 7 bases are a match to TRBD1. Per germline, CDR1 MNHEY and CDR2 SMNVEV (reference sequence). The CDR3 is made up of 15 amino acids. The V gene end was trimmed by 5 bases and the J gene end by 5 bases; junction bases not matched to a gene: 8. CDR3 DNA sequence: TGTGCCAGCAGTCGGGACAGACCCACTACCGGGGAGCTGTTTTTT. Protein: CASSRDRPTTGELFF.

The chain links TRBV2 to TRBJ1-1; TRBD1 is a possible D gene (6 bases). Germline CDR1 and CDR2: SNHLY and FYNNEI. The CDR3 length is 11 residues. V was clipped by 4 bases and J by 12 bases, with 12 bases between them. The chain's CDR3 is CASSGGQYSFF. The CDR3 coding sequence is TGTGCCAGCAGTGGAGGACAGTATTCTTTCTTT.

The chain has TRBV10-3 and TRBJ2-6, with a tentative D call TRBD2 (6 bases). The CDR3 is made up of 18 amino acids. Deletions cut 4 bases from V and 0 bases from J, with 16 bases between. Per the germline V gene, CDR1 is ENHRY and CDR2 is SYGVKD. The CDR3 DNA reads as TGTGCCATCAGTGGGGAGGATTCTTCAGTCTCTGGGGCCAACGTCCTGACTTTC. As protein: CAISGEDSSVSGANVLTF.

The chain employs TRBV27 and TRBJ1-1; unclear D gene. The V and J ends lost 3 bases and 7 bases respectively, with 12 bases between them. This CDR3 has 13 residues. Germline V gene data show CDR1 as MNHEY and CDR2 as SMNVEV (reference sequence). The CDR3 is CASSLNSGIEAFF. CDR3 nucleotides: TGTGCCAGCAGTTTGAACTCGGGGATTGAAGCTTTCTTT.

The rearrangement joins TRBV18 to TRBJ2-5; 10 nucleotides match TRBD2. This CDR3 region has 15 residues. V lost 4 bases and J lost 5; bases outside the gene matches: 7. CDR1 and CDR2 (germline): KGHSH, LQKENI. CDR3 residues: CASSLKAGGTETQYF. CDR3 coding DNA: TGTGCCAGCTCACTCAAAGCGGGAGGGACCGAGACCCAGTACTTC.

This clone came up once. The chain links TRBV27 to TRBJ2-1, with TRBD2 matching over 8 bases. Per germline, CDR1 MNHEY and CDR2 SMNVEV (reference sequence). After removal of 2 bases from V and 5 bases from J, the junction contained 8 bases not matched to a gene. The CDR3 is made up of 16 amino acids. CDR3 region: CASSLEGTRWDNEQFF. The CDR3 DNA sequence: TGTGCCAGCAGTTTAGAAGGGACTAGGTGGGACAATGAGCAGTTCTTC.

This chain joins TRBV6-4 and TRBJ1-6, with a weak D call TRBD1 (5 bases). V was clipped by 2 bases and J by 7 bases, with 12 bases between them. CDR3 length: 15 amino acids. Germline V gene lookup returns CDR1 MRHNA and CDR2 SNTAGT. The CDR3 sequence: CASSDLAGINSPLHF. For the CDR3, the DNA is TGTGCCAGCAGTGACCTCGCAGGGATAAATTCACCCCTCCACTTT.

The chain is built from TRBV19 and TRBJ1-1, with D possibly TRBD1 on 5 matching bases. CDR1 is LNHDA, CDR2 SQIVND, per germline (reference sequence). CDR3 length: 15 amino acids. V lost 5 bases, J lost 5 bases, and 18 bases lay in between. CDR3 amino acids: CASSPISGARTEAFF. CDR3 sequence (DNA): TGTGCCAGTAGTCCCATAAGCGGGGCGAGGACTGAAGCTTTCTTT.

The chain couples TRBV19 to TRBJ2-7; D possibly corresponds to TRBD1 (6 bases). From germline, CDR1 is LNHDA and CDR2 SQIVND (reference sequence). With 4 bases removed from V and 1 base from J, the gap between germline ends came to 11 bases. The CDR3 consists of 14 residues. The CDR3 sequence: CASSTTGGSYEQYF. DNA for the CDR3: TGTGCCAGTAGTACGACAGGTGGTTCCTACGAGCAGTACTTC.

The chain has TRBV7-6 and TRBJ2-6; tentatively, D is TRBD1 (5 bases). The CDR3 is made up of 15 amino acids. The germline V gene has CDR1 SGHVS and CDR2 FNYEAQ. V was pared by 1 base and J by 9 bases, with 13 bases between. Written as DNA, the CDR3 is TGTGCCAGCAGCTTAGGGGGCGTCGAAGGCAACGTCCTGACTTTC. The encoded protein is CASSLGGVEGNVLTF.

The chain couples TRBV29-1 to TRBJ1-1; D call uncertain. The CDR3 contains 16 residues. Trimming took off 0 bases at V and 1 base at J, with 15 bases between the two ends. Germline V gene lookup returns CDR1 SQVTM and CDR2 ANQGSEA. In nucleotides, the CDR3 is TGCAGCGTTGAAGATCGGAGGTGGACGGGGAACACTGAAGCTTTCTTT. Residues: CSVEDRRWTGNTEAFF.

The chain recombines TRBV6-1 with TRBJ2-1, with 10 bases aligning to TRBD2. The junction had 15 bases not matched to a gene; V was cut back by 1 base and J by 9 bases. Germline CDR1 reads MNHNS; CDR2 reads SASEGT. This CDR3 has 18 residues. The CDR3 protein is CASSEVHGLAGEFSEQFF. CDR3 sequence (DNA): TGTGCCAGCAGTGAAGTCCATGGGCTAGCGGGAGAATTTAGTGAGCAGTTCTTC.

The chain links TRBV10-3 to TRBJ2-7, with D possibly TRBD2 on 6 matching bases. The germline CDR1 and CDR2 sequences are ENHRY and SYGVKD. Trimming cost V 4 bases and J 2 bases, with 12 bases left between them. The CDR3 totals 14 residues. CDR3 nucleotide sequence: TGTGCCATCAGTGTCGGCGGGGCACCCTACGAGCAGTACTTC. Protein: CAISVGGAPYEQYF.